This T cell receptor (beta chain) was obtained from a study of CD8 T cells in Susac syndrome. With 3 bases clipped from V and 2 bases from J, the junction kept 16 bases outside the gene matches. The length of the CDR3 is 18 residues. From germline, CDR1 is DFQATT and CDR2 SNEGSKA (reference sequence). Random hexamers were used to reverse transcribe roughly 0.45 to 1 ug of RNA. MiXCR, applied by TCRdb to the immunoSEQ multiplex PCR reads, yields one record per CDR3 protein. The repertoire has about 300,000 distinct CDR3 sequences, 75% to 90% of them found once; the top ten carry 0.18%. The receptor's source is a human donor with multiple sclerosis. Sequencing used CD8+ T cells from PBMCs. The chain links TRBV20-1 to TRBJ2-7, with 10 nucleotides matching TRBD1. CDR3 sequence (DNA): TGCAGTGCTAGCTGGGGCTTCAAGCTGGGACAGGGGACCTACGAGCAGTACTTC. Protein sequence: CSASWGFKLGQGTYEQYF.